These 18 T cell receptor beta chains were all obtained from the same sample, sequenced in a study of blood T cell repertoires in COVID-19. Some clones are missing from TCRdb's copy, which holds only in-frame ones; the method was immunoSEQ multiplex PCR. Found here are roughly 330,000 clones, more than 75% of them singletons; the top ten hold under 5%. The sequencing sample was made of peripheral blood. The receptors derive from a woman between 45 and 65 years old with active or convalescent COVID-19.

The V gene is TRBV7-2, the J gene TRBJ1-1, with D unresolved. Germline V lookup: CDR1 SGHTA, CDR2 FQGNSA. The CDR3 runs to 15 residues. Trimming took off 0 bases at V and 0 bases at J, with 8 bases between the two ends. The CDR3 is CASSLAALMNTEAFF. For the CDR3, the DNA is TGTGCCAGCAGCTTAGCCGCGTTGATGAACACTGAAGCTTTCTTT.

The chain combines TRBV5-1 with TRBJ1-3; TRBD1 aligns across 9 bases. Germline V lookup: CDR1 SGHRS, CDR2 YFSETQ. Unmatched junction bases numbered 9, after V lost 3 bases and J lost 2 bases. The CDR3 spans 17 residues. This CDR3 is CASSSYPGQGTGNTIYF. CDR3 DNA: TGCGCCAGCAGCTCGTATCCGGGACAGGGAACTGGAAACACCATATATTTT.

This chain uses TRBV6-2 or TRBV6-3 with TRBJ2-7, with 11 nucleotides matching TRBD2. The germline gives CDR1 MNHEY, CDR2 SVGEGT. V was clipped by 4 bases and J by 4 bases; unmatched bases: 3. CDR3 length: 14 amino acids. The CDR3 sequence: CASSSLAGEYEQYF. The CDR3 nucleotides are TGTGCCAGCAGTTCACTAGCGGGGGAATACGAGCAGTACTTC.

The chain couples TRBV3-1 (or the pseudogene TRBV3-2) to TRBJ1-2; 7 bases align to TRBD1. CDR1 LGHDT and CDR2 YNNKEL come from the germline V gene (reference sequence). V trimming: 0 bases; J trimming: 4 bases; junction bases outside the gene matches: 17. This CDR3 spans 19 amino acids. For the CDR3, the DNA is TGTGCCAGCAGCCAAGAACAGGTACGGGACAGAGGTACCCCCTATGGCTACACCTTC. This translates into CASSQEQVRDRGTPYGYTF.

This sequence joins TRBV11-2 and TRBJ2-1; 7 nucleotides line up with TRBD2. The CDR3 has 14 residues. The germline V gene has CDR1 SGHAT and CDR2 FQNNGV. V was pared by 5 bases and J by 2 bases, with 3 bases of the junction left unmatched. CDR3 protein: CASSLGGPYNEQFF. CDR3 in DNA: TGTGCCAGCAGCCTGGGAGGGCCCTACAATGAGCAGTTCTTC.

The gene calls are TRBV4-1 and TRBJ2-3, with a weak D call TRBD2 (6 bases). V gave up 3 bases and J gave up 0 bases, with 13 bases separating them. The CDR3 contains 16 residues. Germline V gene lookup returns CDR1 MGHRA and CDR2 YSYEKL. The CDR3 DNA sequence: TGCGCCAGCAGCCAGCTAGACCGGGGGAGCACAGATACGCAGTATTTT. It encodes CASSQLDRGSTDTQYF.

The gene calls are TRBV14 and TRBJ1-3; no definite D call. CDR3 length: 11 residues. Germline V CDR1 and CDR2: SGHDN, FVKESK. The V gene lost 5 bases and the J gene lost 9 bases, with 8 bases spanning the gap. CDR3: CASSSGSTIYF. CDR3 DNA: TGTGCCAGCAGCTCCGGGTCCACCATATATTTT.

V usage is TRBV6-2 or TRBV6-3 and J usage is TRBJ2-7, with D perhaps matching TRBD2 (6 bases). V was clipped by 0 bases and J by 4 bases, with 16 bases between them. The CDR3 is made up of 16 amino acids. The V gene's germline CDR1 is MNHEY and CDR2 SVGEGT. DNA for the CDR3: TGTGCCAGCAGTTACTCAACGCGGGATATAAGTTACGAGCAGTACTTC. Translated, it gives CASSYSTRDISYEQYF.

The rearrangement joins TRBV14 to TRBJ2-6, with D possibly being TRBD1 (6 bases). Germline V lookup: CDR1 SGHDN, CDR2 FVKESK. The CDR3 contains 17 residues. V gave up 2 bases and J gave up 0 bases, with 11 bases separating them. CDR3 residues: CASSQQGRISGANVLTF. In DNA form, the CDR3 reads TGTGCCAGCAGCCAACAGGGGCGGATCTCTGGGGCCAACGTCCTGACTTTC.

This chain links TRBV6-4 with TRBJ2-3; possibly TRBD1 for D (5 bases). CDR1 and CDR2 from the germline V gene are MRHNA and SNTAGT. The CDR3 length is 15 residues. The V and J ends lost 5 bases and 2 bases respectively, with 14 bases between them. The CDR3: CASSFQGLPTDTQYF. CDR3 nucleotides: TGTGCCAGCAGTTTCCAGGGTCTACCCACAGATACGCAGTATTTT.

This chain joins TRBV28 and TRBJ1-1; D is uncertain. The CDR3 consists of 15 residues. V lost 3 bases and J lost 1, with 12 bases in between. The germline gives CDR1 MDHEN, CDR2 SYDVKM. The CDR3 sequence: CASSLPGVKNTEAFF. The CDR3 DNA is TGTGCCAGCAGTTTGCCAGGTGTCAAGAACACTGAAGCTTTCTTT.

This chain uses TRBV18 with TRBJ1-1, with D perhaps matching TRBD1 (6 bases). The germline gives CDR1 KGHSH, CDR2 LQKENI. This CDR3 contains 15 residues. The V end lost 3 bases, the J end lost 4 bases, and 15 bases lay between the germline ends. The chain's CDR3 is CASSPLTGFGTEAFF. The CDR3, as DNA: TGTGCCAGCTCACCTTTGACAGGTTTCGGCACTGAAGCTTTCTTT.

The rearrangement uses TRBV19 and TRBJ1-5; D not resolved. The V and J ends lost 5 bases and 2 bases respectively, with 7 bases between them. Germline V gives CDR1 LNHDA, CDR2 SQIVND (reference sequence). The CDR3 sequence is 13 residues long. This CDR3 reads CASSAVGNQPQHF. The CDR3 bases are TGTGCCAGTAGTGCAGTGGGCAATCAGCCCCAGCATTTT.

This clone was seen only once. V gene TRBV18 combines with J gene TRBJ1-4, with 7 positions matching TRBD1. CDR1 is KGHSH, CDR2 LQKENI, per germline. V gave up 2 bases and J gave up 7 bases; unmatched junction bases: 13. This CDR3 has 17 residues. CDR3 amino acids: CASSPNRPGQYLEKLFF. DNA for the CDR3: TGTGCCAGCTCACCAAATAGACCGGGACAGTATCTTGAAAAACTGTTTTTT.

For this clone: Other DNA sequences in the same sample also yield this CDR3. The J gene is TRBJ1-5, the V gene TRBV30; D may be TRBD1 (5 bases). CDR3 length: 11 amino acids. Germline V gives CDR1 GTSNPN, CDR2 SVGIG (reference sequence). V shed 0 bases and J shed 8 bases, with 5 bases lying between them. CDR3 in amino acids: CAWSVGEPQHF. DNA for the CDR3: TGTGCCTGGAGTGTAGGGGAGCCCCAGCATTTT. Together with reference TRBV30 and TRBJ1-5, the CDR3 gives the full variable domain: SQTIHQWPATLVQPVGSPLSLECTVEGTSNPNLYWYRQAAGRGLQLLFYSVGIGQISSEVPQNLSASRPQDRQFILSSKKLLLSDSGFYLCAWSVGEPQHFGDGTRLSIL.

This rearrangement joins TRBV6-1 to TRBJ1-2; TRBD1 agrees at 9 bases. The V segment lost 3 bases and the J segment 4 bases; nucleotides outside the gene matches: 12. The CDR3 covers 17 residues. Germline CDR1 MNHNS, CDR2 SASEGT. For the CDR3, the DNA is TGTGCCAGCAGTGATATGCCCTATTCGACAGGGGGCTATGGCTACACCTTC. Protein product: CASSDMPYSTGGYGYTF.

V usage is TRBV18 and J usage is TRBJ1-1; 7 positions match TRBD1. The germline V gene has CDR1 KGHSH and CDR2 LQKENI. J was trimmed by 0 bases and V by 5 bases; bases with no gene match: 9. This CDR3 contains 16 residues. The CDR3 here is CASSARSGQLNTEAFF. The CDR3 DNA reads TGTGCCAGCTCAGCACGCTCGGGACAGCTGAACACTGAAGCTTTCTTT.

The CDR3 loop is CASSQAGLAGVFYEQYF. The CDR3 DNA reads TGTGCCAGCAGCCAAGCGGGACTAGCGGGGGTCTTTTACGAGCAGTACTTC. The rearrangement uses TRBV4-2 and TRBJ2-7, with 14 bases matching TRBD2. CDR1 and CDR2 (germline): LGHNA, YNFKEQ. The CDR3 loop spans 17 amino acids. V lost 1 base and J lost 4; bases outside the gene matches: 6.